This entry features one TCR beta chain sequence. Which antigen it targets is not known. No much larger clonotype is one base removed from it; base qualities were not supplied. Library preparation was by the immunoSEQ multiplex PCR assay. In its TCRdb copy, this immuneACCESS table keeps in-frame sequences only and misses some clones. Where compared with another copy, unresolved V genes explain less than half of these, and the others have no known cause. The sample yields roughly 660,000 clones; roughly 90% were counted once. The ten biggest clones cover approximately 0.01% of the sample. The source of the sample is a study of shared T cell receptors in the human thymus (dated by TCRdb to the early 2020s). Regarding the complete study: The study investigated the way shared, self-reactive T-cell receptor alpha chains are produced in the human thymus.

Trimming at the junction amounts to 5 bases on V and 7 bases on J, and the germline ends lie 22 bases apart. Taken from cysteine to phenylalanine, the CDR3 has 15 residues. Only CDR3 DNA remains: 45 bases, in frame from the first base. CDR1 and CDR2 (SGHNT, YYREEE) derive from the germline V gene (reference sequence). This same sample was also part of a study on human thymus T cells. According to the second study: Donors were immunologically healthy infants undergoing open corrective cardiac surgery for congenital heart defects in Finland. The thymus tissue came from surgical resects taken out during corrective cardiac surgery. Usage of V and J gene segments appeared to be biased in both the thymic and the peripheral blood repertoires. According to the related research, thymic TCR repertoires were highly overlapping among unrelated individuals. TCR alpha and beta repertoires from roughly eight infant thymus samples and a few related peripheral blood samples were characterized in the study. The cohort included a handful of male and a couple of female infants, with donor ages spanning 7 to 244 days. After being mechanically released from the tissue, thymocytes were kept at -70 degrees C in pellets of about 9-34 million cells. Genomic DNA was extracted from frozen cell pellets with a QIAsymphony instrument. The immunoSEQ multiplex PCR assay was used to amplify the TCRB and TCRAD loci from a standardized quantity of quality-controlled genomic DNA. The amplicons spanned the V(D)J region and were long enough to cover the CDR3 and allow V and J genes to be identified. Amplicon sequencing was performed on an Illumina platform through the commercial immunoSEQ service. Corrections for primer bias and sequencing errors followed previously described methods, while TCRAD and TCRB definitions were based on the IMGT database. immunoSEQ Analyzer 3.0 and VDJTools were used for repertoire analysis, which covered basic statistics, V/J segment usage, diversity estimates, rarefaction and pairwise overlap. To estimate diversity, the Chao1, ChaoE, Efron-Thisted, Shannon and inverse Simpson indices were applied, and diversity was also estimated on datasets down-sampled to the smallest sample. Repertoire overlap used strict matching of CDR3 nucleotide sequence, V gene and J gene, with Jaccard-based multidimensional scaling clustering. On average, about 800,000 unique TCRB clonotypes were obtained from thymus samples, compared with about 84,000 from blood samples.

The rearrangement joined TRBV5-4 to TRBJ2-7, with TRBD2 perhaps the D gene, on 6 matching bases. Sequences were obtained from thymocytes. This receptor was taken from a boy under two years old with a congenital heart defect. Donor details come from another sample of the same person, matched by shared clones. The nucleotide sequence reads TGTGCCAGCAGTCCAGAGCGGGCTACAACGGGGGAGCAGTACTTC. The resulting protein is CASSPERATTGEQYF.